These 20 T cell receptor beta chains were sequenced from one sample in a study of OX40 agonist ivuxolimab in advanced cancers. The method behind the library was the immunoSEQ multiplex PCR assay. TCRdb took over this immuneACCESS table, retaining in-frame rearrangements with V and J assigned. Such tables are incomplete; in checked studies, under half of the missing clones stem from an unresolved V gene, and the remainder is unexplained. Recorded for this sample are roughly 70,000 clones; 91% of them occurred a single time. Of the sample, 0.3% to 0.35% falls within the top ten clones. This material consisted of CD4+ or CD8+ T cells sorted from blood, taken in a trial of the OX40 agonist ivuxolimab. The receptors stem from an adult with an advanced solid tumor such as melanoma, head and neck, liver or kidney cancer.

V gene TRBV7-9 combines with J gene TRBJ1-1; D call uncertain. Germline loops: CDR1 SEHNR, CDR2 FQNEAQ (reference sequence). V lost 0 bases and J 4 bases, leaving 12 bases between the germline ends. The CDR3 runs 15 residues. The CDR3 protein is CASSLADHGGTEAFF. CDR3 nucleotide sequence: TGTGCCAGCAGCTTAGCAGACCATGGTGGCACTGAAGCTTTCTTT. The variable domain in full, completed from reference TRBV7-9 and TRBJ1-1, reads DTGVSQNPRHKITKRGQNVTFRCDPISEHNRLYWYRQTLGQGPEFLTYFQNEAQLEKSRLLSDRFSAERPKGSFSTLEIQRTEQGDSAMYLCASSLADHGGTEAFFGQGTRLTVV.

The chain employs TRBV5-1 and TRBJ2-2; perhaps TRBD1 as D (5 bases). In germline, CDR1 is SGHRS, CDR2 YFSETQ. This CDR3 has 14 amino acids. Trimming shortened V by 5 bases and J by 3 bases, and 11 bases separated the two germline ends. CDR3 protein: CASRGQTDTGELFF. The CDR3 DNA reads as TGCGCCAGCAGGGGGCAGACCGACACCGGGGAGCTGTTTTTT. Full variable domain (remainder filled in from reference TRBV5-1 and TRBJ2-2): KAGVTQTPRYLIKTRGQQVTLSCSPISGHRSVSWYQQTPGQGLQFLFEYFSETQRNKGNFPGRFSGRQFSNSRSEMNVSTLELGDSALYLCASRGQTDTGELFFGEGSRLTVL.

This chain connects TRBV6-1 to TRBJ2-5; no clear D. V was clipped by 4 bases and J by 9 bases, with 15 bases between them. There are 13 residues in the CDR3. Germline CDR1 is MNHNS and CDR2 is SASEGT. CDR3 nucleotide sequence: TGTGCCAGCAGTGGGACCCTCCAAGTAGCCCAGTACTTC. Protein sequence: CASSGTLQVAQYF.

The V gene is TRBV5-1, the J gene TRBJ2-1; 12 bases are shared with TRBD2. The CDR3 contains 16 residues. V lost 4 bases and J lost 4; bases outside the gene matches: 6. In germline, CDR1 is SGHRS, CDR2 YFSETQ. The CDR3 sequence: CASSPGLAGLYNEQFF. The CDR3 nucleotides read TGCGCCAGCAGCCCCGGACTAGCGGGGTTATACAATGAGCAGTTCTTC.

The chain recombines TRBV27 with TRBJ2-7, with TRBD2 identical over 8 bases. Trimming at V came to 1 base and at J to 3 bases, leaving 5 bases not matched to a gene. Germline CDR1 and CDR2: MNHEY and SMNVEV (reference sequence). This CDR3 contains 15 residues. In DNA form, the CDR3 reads TGTGCCAGCAGTTTATTAACTAGCGGAAACTACGAGCAGTACTTC. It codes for CASSLLTSGNYEQYF.

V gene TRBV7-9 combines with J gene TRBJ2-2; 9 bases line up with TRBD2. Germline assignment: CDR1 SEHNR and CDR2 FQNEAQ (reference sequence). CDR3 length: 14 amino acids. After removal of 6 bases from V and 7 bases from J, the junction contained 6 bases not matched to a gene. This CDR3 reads CASSSGRQGGELFF. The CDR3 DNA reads TGTGCCAGCAGTAGCGGGAGACAAGGCGGGGAGCTGTTTTTT.

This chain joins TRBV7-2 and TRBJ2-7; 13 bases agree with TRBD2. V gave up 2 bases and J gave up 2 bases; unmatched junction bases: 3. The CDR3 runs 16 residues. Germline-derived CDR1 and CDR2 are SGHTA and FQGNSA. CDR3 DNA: TGTGCCAGCAGCTTAAGACTAGCGGGGGGAACCTACGAGCAGTACTTC. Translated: CASSLRLAGGTYEQYF.

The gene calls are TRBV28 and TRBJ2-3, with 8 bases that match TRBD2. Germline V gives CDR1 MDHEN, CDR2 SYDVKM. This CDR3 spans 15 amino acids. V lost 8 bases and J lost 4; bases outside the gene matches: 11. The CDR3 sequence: CASRRPGRAADTQYF. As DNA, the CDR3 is TGTGCCAGCCGAAGGCCCGGGAGGGCGGCAGATACGCAGTATTTT.

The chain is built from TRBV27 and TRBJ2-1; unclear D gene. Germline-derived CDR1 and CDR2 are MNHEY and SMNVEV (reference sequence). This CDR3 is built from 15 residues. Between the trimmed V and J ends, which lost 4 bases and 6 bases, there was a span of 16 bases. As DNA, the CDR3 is TGTGCCAGCAGTTCCCGACTCGCGGTGACCAATGAGCAGTTCTTC. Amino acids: CASSSRLAVTNEQFF.

In DNA form, the CDR3 reads TGTGCCAGCAGTGAAATCCGGGGCGAGCAGTACTTC. Translating gives CASSEIRGEQYF. This chain links TRBV6-1 with TRBJ2-7; perhaps TRBD2 as D (5 bases). Germline V gene sequence: CDR1 MNHNS, CDR2 SASEGT. With 2 bases removed from V and 6 bases from J, the gap between germline ends came to 8 bases. The CDR3 loop spans 12 amino acids.

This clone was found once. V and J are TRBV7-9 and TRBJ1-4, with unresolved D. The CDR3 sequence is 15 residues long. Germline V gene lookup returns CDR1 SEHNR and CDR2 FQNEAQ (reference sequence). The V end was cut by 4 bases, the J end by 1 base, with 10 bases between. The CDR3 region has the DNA TGTGCCAGCAGCTCCGAGGGATTAACTAATGAAAAACTGTTTTTT. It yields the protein CASSSEGLTNEKLFF.

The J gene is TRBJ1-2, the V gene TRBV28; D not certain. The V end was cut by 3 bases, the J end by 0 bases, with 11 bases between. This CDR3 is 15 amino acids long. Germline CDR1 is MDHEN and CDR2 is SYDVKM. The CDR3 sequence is CASSLADNTNYGYTF. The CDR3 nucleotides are TGTGCCAGCAGTTTGGCAGATAATACTAACTATGGCTACACCTTC.

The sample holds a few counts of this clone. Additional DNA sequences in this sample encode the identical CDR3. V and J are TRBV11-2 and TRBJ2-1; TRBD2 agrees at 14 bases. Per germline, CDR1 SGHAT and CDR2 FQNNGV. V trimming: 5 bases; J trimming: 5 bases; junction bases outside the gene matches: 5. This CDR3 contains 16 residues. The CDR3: CASSRTSGRTHNEQFF. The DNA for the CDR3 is TGTGCCAGCAGCCGGACTAGCGGGAGGACGCACAATGAGCAGTTCTTC.

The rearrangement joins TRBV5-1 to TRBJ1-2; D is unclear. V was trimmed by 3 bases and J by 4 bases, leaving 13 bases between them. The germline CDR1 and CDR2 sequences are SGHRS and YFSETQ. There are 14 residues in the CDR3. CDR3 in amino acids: CASSSGASRYGYTF. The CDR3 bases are TGCGCCAGCAGCTCTGGCGCCAGCCGCTATGGCTACACCTTC.

The CDR3 region is CSVFPLRGEGDTQYF. The CDR3 DNA reads as TGCAGCGTTTTCCCTTTGAGAGGAGAAGGGGATACGCAGTATTTT. The V and J genes are TRBV29-1 and TRBJ2-3; D is unclear. The germline V gene has CDR1 SQVTM and CDR2 ANQGSEA. Deletions cut 5 bases from V and 6 bases from J, with 21 bases between. This CDR3 contains 15 residues.

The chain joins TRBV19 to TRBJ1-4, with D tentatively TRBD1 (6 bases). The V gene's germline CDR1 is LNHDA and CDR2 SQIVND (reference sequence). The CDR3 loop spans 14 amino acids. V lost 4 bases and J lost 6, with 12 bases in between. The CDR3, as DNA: TGTGCCAGTAGTACCGGACAGCAAGATGAAAAACTGTTTTTT. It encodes CASSTGQQDEKLFF.

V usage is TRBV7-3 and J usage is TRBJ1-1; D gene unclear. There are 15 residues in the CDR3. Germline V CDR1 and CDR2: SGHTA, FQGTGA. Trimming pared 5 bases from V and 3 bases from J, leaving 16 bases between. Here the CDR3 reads CASSPDLRRDTEAFF. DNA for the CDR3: TGTGCCAGCAGCCCGGACCTCCGAAGGGACACTGAAGCTTTCTTT.

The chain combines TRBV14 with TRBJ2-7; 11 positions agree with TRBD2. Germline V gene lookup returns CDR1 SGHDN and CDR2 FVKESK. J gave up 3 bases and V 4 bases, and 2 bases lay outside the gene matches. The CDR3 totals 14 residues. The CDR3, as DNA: TGTGCCAGCAGCCTGGGACTAGCGGTCTACGAGCAGTACTTC. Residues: CASSLGLAVYEQYF.

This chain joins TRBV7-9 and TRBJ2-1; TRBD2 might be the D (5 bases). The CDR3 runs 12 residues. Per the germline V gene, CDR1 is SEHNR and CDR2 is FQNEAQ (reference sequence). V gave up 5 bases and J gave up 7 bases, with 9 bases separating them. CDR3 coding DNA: TGTGCCAGCAGCCAGACGGGGAATGAGCAGTTCTTC. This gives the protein CASSQTGNEQFF. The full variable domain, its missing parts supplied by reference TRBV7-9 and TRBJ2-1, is DTGVSQNPRHKITKRGQNVTFRCDPISEHNRLYWYRQTLGQGPEFLTYFQNEAQLEKSRLLSDRFSAERPKGSFSTLEIQRTEQGDSAMYLCASSQTGNEQFFGPGTRLTVL.

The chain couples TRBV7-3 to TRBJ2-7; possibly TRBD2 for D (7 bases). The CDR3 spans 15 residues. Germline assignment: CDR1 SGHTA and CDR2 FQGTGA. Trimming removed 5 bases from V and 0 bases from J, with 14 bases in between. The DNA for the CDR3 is TGTGCCAGCAGCGGGGGGGCAGGGAGCTCCTACGAGCAGTACTTC. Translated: CASSGGAGSSYEQYF. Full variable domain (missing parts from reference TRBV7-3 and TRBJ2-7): GAGVSQTPSNKVTEKGKYVELRCDPISGHTALYWYRQSLGQGPEFLIYFQGTGAADDSGLPNDRFFAVRPEGSVSTLKIQRTERGDSAVYLCASSGGAGSSYEQYFGPGTRLTVT.